Each of the 4 T cell receptor beta chains below was sequenced from the same sample in a study of tumor-infiltrating lymphocytes in primary liver carcinoma (dated by TCRdb to 2015 to 2018). TCRdb records Illumina HiSeq 2500 as the sequencer. Starting from 450 to 500 ng total RNA, TCRbeta-specific cDNA was produced by reverse transcription with a constant-region primer and ProtoScript II reverse transcriptase. Construction of the TCRbeta libraries relied on three nested rounds of multiplex PCR, following a slightly modified ARM-PCR procedure. The first two PCR rounds used multiplex TRBV1-TRBV30 forward primers with a Cbeta reverse primer, each for about 9 cycles. In-frame beta chains were kept once TCRdb had trimmed the public reads at Q25 with fastp and called clones with MiXCR. When rows share a CDR3 protein, they turn into one entry using the most common DNA and genes. Across this sample there are approximately 340,000 distinct CDR3 sequences, with less than 75% seen only once. The ten largest make up about 6.5% of the sample.

TRIzol reagent was used to extract blood RNA from unsorted whole blood, while the DNeasy Blood & Tissue kit provided the germline DNA. Material for sequencing was peripheral blood. The source of these receptors is a middle-aged man with primary liver carcinoma and hepatitis B virus infection.

DNA for the CDR3: TGTGCCAGCTCACGGGCCCAGGACAGGGAACCTTTCTTT. This sequence encodes CASSRAQDREPFF. The chain uses TRBV18 and TRBJ1-1, with 8 bases matching TRBD1. The CDR3 loop spans 13 amino acids. The germline V gene encodes CDR1 KGHSH and CDR2 LQKENI. Losses at the gene ends were 4 bases for V and 12 bases for J; bases not matched to a gene: 10. The whole variable domain, remainder taken from reference TRBV18 and TRBJ1-1, is NAGVMQNPRHLVRRRGQEARLRCSPMKGHSHVYWYRQLPEEGLKFMVYLQKENIIDESGMPKERFSAEFPKEGPSILRIQQVVRGDSAAYFCASSRAQDREPFFGQGTRLTVV.

On this clonotype itself: It may be a read error: a sequence one base away is much more abundant. The chain uses TRBV29-1 and TRBJ2-7, with no clear D. This CDR3 has 13 residues. The V gene lost 0 bases and the J gene lost 1 base, with 7 bases spanning the gap. Germline V gene sequence: CDR1 SQVTM, CDR2 ANQGSEA. The CDR3 region is CSVEDVASYEQYF. Written as DNA, the CDR3 is TGCAGCGTTGAAGATGTCGCTTCCTACGAGCAGTACTTC.

The CDR3 DNA sequence: TGCGCCAGCAGCCAATTTTTTAACAGGGAAGCAGATACGCAGTATTTT. It translates to CASSQFFNREADTQYF. This chain links TRBV4-1 with TRBJ2-3; maybe TRBD1 (6 bases). Germline CDR1 is MGHRA and CDR2 is YSYEKL. The CDR3 is 16 residues long. V was shortened by 2 bases and J by 4 bases, with 16 bases between the two germline ends.

This sequence joins TRBV5-1 and TRBJ2-3, with D uncertain. The CDR3 consists of 13 residues. From germline, CDR1 is SGHRS and CDR2 YFSETQ. V was shortened by 4 bases and J by 1 base, with 7 bases between the two germline ends. The CDR3 DNA reads as TGCGCCAGCAGCAAAGAAGGCACAGATACGCAGTATTTT. Translating gives CASSKEGTDTQYF.